This TCR beta chain was obtained from a study of cytomegalovirus exposure and HLA in healthy donors. This CDR3 has 13 residues. CDR1 and CDR2 from the germline V gene are SGHAT and FQNNGV. Trimming stripped 5 bases from V and 7 bases from J, with 12 bases between. Primers for the PCR totalled 60 Vbeta and 13 Jbeta. Profiled with immunoSEQ multiplex PCR; TCRdb holds only in-frame clones, not every one. The sample comprises about 130,000 clones, less than 85% of which are singletons, and about 4.3% rests with the top ten. What was sequenced was PBMCs. This TCR came from a man aged 18 to 30 in good health and CMV-seropositive. The rearrangement links TRBV11-2 to TRBJ1-5; no clear D gene. The CDR3 DNA reads as TGTGCCAGCAGCGCCAGCGTTGGCCAGCCCCAGCATTTT. This encodes CASSASVGQPQHF.